This TCR beta chain stems from a study of blood T cell repertoires in COVID-19. Study-wide background: The study drew acute and convalescent COVID-19 samples from the United States, Italy and Spain. The cDNA or gDNA used as material had been derived from T cells, B-cell-depleted T cells, or PBMCs.

In the source study's methods: For nucleated cells, counts were estimated from reference gene primer amplification. The method was immunoSEQ multiplex PCR; TCRdb's version includes in-frame clones alone and lacks a portion of them. The V and J calls and clone size come from that table; D and trimming were worked out from the DNA. The table shows 140,000 to 150,000 clones, with approximately 89% occurring only once. The CDR3 has 15 amino acids. The V end was cut by 1 base, the J end by 2 bases, with 11 bases between. Germline lookup yields CDR1 SGDLS and CDR2 YYNGEE. The source of this sequence is a human donor in a cohort sampled during active COVID-19. Sequenced sample: peripheral blood. The genes are TRBV9 and TRBJ2-3; the D gene is possibly TRBD1 (5 bases). The DNA of the CDR3 is TGTGCCAGCAGCGTACAGGGATCTAACACAGATACGCAGTATTTT. As protein: CASSVQGSNTDTQYF.